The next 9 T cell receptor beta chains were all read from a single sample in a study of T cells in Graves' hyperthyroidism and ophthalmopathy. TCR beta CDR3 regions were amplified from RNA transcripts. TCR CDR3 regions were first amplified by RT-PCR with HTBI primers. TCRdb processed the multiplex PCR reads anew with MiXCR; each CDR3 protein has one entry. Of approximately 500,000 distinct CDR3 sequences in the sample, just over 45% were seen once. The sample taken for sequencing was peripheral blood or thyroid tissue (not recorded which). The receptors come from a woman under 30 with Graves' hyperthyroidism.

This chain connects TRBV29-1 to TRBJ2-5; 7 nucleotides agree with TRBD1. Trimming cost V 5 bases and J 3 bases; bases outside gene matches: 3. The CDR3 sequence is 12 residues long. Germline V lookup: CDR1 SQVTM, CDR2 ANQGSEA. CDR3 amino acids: CSVTGTEETQYF. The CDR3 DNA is TGCAGCGTTACCGGGACAGAAGAGACCCAGTACTTC.

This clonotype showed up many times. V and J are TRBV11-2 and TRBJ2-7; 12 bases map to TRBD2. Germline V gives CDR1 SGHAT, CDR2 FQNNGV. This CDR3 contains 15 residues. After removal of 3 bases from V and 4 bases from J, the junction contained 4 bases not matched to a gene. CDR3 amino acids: CASSFPSGRGYEQYF. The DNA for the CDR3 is TGTGCCAGCAGCTTTCCTAGCGGGAGGGGGTACGAGCAGTACTTC.

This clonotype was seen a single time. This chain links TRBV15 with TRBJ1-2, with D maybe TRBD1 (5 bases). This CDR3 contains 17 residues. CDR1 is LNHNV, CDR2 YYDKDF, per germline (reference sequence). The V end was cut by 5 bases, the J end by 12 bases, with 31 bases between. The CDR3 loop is CATSGFKSTGSMRGNTF. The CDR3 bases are TGTGCCACCAGCGGCTTCAAATCGACGGGATCCATGAGGGGAAACACCTTC. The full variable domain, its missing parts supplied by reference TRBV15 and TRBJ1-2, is DAMVIQNPRYQVTQFGKPVTLSCSQTLNHNVMYWYQQKSSQAPKLLFHYYDKDFNNEADTPDNFQSRRPNTSFCFLDIRSPGLGDTAMYLCATSGFKSTGSMRGNTFGSGTRLTVV.

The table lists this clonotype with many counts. Here the CDR3 DNA reads TGTGCCAGCAGTTCCCTCCCTAATTCACCCCTCCACTTT. It is translated as CASSSLPNSPLHF. The V call is TRBV27, the J call TRBJ1-6; D unresolved. V lost 4 bases, J lost 6 bases, and 7 bases lay in between. This CDR3 comprises 13 residues. Germline CDR1 is MNHEY and CDR2 is SMNVEV (reference sequence).

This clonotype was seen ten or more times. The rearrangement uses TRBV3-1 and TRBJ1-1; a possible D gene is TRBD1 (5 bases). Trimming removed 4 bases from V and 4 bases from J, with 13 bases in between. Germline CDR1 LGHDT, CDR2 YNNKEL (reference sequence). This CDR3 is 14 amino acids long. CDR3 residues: CASSLRAGSTEAFF. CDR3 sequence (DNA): TGTGCCAGCAGCCTGCGGGCAGGGAGCACTGAAGCTTTCTTT. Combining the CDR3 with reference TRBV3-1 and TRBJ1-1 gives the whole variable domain DTAVSQTPKYLVTQMGNDKSIKCEQNLGHDTMYWYKQDSKKFLKIMFSYNNKELIINETVPNRFSPKSPDKAHLNLHINSLELGDSAVYFCASSLRAGSTEAFFGQGTRLTVV.

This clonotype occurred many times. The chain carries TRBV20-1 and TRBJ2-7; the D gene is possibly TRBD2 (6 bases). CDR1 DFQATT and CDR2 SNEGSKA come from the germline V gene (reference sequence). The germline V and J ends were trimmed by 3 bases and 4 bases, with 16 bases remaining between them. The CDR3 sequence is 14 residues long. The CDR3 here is CSASLASDLYEQYF. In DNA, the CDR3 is TGCAGTGCTAGTTTGGCTAGCGACCTATACGAGCAGTACTTC.

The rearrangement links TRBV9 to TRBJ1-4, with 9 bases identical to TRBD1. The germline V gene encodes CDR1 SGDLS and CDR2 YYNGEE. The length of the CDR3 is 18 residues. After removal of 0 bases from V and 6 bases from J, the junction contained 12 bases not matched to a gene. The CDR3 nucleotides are TGTGCCAGCAGCGTAGGGGTCGGGACAGGGACGGATGATGAAAAACTGTTTTTT. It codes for CASSVGVGTGTDDEKLFF.

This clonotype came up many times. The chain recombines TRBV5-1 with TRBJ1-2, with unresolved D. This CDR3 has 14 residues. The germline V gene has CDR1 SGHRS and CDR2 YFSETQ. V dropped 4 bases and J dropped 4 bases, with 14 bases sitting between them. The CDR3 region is CASSLQADLYGYTF. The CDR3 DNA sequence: TGCGCCAGCAGCCTCCAAGCGGACCTCTATGGCTACACCTTC.

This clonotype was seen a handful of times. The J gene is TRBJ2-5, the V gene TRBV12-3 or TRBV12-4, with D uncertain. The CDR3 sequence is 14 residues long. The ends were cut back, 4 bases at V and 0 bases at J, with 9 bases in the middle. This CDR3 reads CASSSYRNQETQYF. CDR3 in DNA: TGTGCCAGCAGTTCCTATAGAAACCAAGAGACCCAGTACTTC.